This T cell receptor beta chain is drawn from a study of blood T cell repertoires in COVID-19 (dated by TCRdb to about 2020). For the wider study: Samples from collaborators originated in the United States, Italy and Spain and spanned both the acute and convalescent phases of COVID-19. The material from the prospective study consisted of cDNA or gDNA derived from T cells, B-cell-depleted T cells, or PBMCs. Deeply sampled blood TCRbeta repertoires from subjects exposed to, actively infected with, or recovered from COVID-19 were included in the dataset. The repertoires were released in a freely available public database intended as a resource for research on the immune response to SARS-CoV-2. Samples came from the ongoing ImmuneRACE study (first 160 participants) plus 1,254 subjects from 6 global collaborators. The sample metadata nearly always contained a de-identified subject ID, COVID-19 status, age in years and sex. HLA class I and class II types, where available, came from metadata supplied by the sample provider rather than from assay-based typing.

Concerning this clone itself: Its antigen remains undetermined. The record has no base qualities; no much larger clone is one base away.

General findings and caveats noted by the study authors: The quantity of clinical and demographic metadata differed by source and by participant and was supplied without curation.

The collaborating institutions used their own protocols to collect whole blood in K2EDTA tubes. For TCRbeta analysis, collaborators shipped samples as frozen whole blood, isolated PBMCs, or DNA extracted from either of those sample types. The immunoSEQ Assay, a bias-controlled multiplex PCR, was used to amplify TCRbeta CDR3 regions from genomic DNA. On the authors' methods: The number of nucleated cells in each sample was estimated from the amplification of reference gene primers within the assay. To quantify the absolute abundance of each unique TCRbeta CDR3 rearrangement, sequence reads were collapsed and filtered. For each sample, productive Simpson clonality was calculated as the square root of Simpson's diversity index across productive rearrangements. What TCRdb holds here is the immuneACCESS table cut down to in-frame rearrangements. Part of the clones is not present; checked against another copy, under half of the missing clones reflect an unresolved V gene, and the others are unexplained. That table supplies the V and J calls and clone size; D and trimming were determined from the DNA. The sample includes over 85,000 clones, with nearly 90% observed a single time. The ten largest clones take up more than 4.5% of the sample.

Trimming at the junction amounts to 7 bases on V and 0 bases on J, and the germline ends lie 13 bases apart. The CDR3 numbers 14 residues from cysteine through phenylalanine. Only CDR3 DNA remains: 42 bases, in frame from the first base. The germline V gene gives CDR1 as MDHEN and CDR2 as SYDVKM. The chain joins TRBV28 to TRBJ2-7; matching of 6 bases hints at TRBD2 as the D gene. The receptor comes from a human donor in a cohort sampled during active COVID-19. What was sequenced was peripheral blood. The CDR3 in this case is CASKILGGSYEQYF. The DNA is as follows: TGTGCCAGCAAAATCTTGGGGGGCTCCTACGAGCAGTACTTC.